Listed here are 27 T cell receptor beta chains from one sample, sequenced in a study of cytomegalovirus exposure and HLA in healthy donors. Primers for the PCR totalled 60 Vbeta and 13 Jbeta. The method was immunoSEQ multiplex PCR; TCRdb's version includes in-frame clones alone and lacks a portion of them. The sample shows around 220,000 clones, roughly 84% of them seen only once. The sequencing sample was made of PBMCs. Receptors were obtained from a girl between 10 and 17 years old in good health and CMV-seronegative.

Written as DNA, the CDR3 is TGTGCCTCCGGGACAGGGTCCTACGAGCAGTACTTC. Its protein is CASGTGSYEQYF. J is TRBJ2-7 and V is TRBV11-2; 9 nucleotides agree with TRBD1. CDR1 SGHAT and CDR2 FQNNGV come from the germline V gene. This CDR3 has 12 amino acids. V was pared by 11 bases and J by 1 base, with 3 bases of the junction left unmatched. The variable domain in full, with the rest retrieved from reference TRBV11-2 and TRBJ2-7, is EAGVAQSPRYKIIEKRQSVAFWCNPISGHATLYWYQQILGQGPKLLIQFQNNGVVDDSQLPKDRFSAERLKGVDSTLKIQPAKLEDSAVYLCASGTGSYEQYFGPGTRLTVT.

V usage is TRBV29-1 and J usage is TRBJ1-2; D ambiguous. Deletions cut 4 bases from V and 1 base from J, with 13 bases between. The CDR3 consists of 14 residues. Germline V gene sequence: CDR1 SQVTM, CDR2 ANQGSEA. In DNA form, the CDR3 reads TGCAGCGTTGGCCTTAGTCATGATAACTATGGCTACACCTTC. The encoded protein is CSVGLSHDNYGYTF. The variable domain in full, completed from reference TRBV29-1 and TRBJ1-2, reads SAVISQKPSRDICQRGTSLTIQCQVDSQVTMMFWYRQQPGQSLTLIATANQGSEATYESGFVIDKFPISRPNLTFSTLTVSNMSPEDSSIYLCSVGLSHDNYGYTFGSGTRLTVV.

This chain uses TRBV27 with TRBJ2-1; 7 bases map to TRBD1. CDR3 length: 14 amino acids. Germline assignment: CDR1 MNHEY and CDR2 SMNVEV (reference sequence). Trimming took 2 bases from V and 5 from J; bases not matched to a gene: 3. The CDR3 sequence is CASSLDRANNEQFF. The DNA of the CDR3 is TGTGCCAGCAGTTTAGACAGGGCGAACAATGAGCAGTTCTTC.

The chain couples TRBV5-1 to TRBJ1-3; no firm D call. The CDR3 runs 14 residues. CDR1 is SGHRS, CDR2 YFSETQ, per germline. V was shortened by 6 bases and J by 2 bases, with 12 bases between the two germline ends. The CDR3 here is CASKEGTAGNTIYF. CDR3 sequence (DNA): TGCGCCAGCAAGGAGGGTACCGCTGGAAACACCATATATTTT.

The V and J genes are TRBV21-1 and TRBJ1-1; TRBD1 reflects the table's D call only, with no check against the DNA. TRBV21-1 is reported as a pseudogene. This CDR3 contains 19 residues. Written as DNA, the CDR3 is TGTGCCAGCAGCAAAGCGCTAACAGGGGGCGGAGTGAGAGGAACTGAAGCTTTCTTT. Protein product: CASSKALTGGGVRGTEAFF.

This clone was picked up one time. V is TRBV9 and J is TRBJ1-3; possibly TRBD1 for D (5 bases). The CDR3 length is 13 residues. V was pared by 7 bases and J by 0 bases, with 8 bases between. Germline-derived CDR1 and CDR2 are SGDLS and YYNGEE. The CDR3 loop reads CASGASSGNTIYF. The CDR3, as DNA: TGTGCCAGCGGGGCCAGCTCTGGAAACACCATATATTTT.

V is TRBV7-9 and J is TRBJ1-1; D unclear. The germline CDR1 and CDR2 sequences are SEHNR and FQNEAQ (reference sequence). V was shortened by 6 bases and J by 11 bases, with 22 bases between the two germline ends. This CDR3 comprises 14 residues. Here the CDR3 DNA reads TGTGCCAGCAGTCCGAGCCCAGACGGGGTGCGTGCTTTCTTT. Amino acid sequence: CASSPSPDGVRAFF. The whole variable domain, remainder taken from reference TRBV7-9 and TRBJ1-1, is DTGVSQNPRHKITKRGQNVTFRCDPISEHNRLYWYRQTLGQGPEFLTYFQNEAQLEKSRLLSDRFSAERPKGSFSTLEIQRTEQGDSAMYLCASSPSPDGVRAFFGQGTRLTVV.

CDR3: CSVQTSGNYEQYF. Written as DNA, the CDR3 is TGCAGCGTTCAGACTAGCGGTAACTACGAGCAGTACTTC. The V call is TRBV29-1, the J call TRBJ2-7; 9 nucleotides match TRBD2. Germline CDR1 reads SQVTM; CDR2 reads ANQGSEA. V shed 5 bases, J shed 3 bases, and the junction held 5 bases outside the gene matches. This CDR3 spans 13 amino acids.

CDR3 coding DNA: TGTGCCACTAGCCGGGACAGGGGGCAGACCTACGAGCAGTACTTC. It encodes CATSRDRGQTYEQYF. The chain joins TRBV28 to TRBJ2-7, with 12 bases fitting TRBD1. CDR3 length: 15 amino acids. Germline lookup yields CDR1 MDHEN and CDR2 SYDVKM. The V segment lost 10 bases and the J segment 2 bases; nucleotides outside the gene matches: 9. The full variable domain, its missing parts supplied by reference TRBV28 and TRBJ2-7, is DVKVTQSSRYLVKRTGEKVFLECVQDMDHENMFWYRQDPGLGLRLIYFSYDVKMKEKGDIPEGYSVSREKKERFSLILESASTNQTSMYLCATSRDRGQTYEQYFGPGTRLTVT.

This sequence joins TRBV6-1 and TRBJ2-7; a weak D match, TRBD2 (5 bases). Per the germline V gene, CDR1 is MNHNS and CDR2 is SASEGT. CDR3 length: 13 amino acids. Trimming removed 5 bases at V and 0 bases at J, with 8 bases between. In nucleotides, the CDR3 is TGTGCCAGCAGTACCGACTACTCCTACGAGCAGTACTTC. It is translated as CASSTDYSYEQYF.

The gene calls are TRBV28 and TRBJ1-6; no clear D. The CDR3 has 13 residues. V was shortened by 8 bases and J by 7 bases, with 12 bases between the two germline ends. Germline assignment: CDR1 MDHEN and CDR2 SYDVKM. Here the CDR3 DNA reads TGTGCCAGCCAAGCGGAGGGAAATTCACCCCTCCACTTT. This gives the protein CASQAEGNSPLHF.

The chain is built from TRBV5-1 and TRBJ2-7; 8 positions match TRBD1. The V gene's germline CDR1 is SGHRS and CDR2 YFSETQ. CDR3 length equals 16 residues. After removal of 3 bases from V and 7 bases from J, the junction contained 15 bases not matched to a gene. The CDR3 DNA is TGCGCCAGCAGCTACTCCGCCGGGACAGGCAATAGGGAGCAGTACTTC. It translates to CASSYSAGTGNREQYF.

V is TRBV6-1 and J is TRBJ2-1; perhaps TRBD1 as D (6 bases). CDR1 is MNHNS, CDR2 SASEGT, per germline. This CDR3 has 15 amino acids. Trimming removed 6 bases at V and 1 base at J, with 13 bases between. CDR3: CASSPTGTSYNEQFF. CDR3 bases: TGTGCCAGCAGCCCAACAGGGACATCCTACAATGAGCAGTTCTTC.

The chain is built from TRBV14 and TRBJ2-5; possible D gene TRBD1, 6 bases. Trimming pared 1 base from V and 0 bases from J, leaving 15 bases between. CDR3 length: 17 residues. Germline CDR1 SGHDN, CDR2 FVKESK. The CDR3 nucleotides read TGTGCCAGCAGCCAAGGCCCTAGACAGGTGCACCAAGAGACCCAGTACTTC. Translation gives CASSQGPRQVHQETQYF. The full variable domain, its missing parts supplied by reference TRBV14 and TRBJ2-5, is EAGVTQFPSHSVIEKGQTVTLRCDPISGHDNLYWYRRVMGKEIKFLLHFVKESKQDESGMPNNRFLAERTGGTYSTLKVQPAELEDSGVYFCASSQGPRQVHQETQYFGPGTRLLVL.

The rearrangement links TRBV5-1 to TRBJ1-2; 7 nucleotides line up with TRBD1. Trimming cost V 5 bases and J 1 base; bases outside gene matches: 5. Germline CDR1 and CDR2: SGHRS and YFSETQ. CDR3 length: 14 amino acids. The CDR3 DNA sequence: TGCGCCAGCAGGGCTACAGGGGTTAACTATGGCTACACCTTC. Amino acids: CASRATGVNYGYTF.

The chain is built from TRBV6-1 and TRBJ1-1; 8 nucleotides align to TRBD1. Germline CDR1 reads MNHNS; CDR2 reads SASEGT. The CDR3 length is 15 residues. The V and J ends lost 6 bases and 5 bases, in that order; junction bases with no gene match: 11. The CDR3 here is CASSRSRQGNTEAFF. DNA for the CDR3: TGTGCCAGCAGCCGGAGCCGACAGGGGAATACTGAAGCTTTCTTT.

The chain recombines TRBV7-2 with TRBJ2-3; 8 bases map to TRBD2. After removal of 3 bases from V and 3 bases from J, the junction contained 5 bases not matched to a gene. The CDR3 loop spans 15 amino acids. Germline values: CDR1 SGHTA, CDR2 FQGNSA. The CDR3 loop reads CASSLTGTSTDTQYF. For the CDR3, the DNA is TGTGCCAGCAGCTTGACCGGGACTAGTACAGATACGCAGTATTTT. The full variable domain, its missing parts supplied by reference TRBV7-2 and TRBJ2-3, is GAGVSQSPSNKVTEKGKDVELRCDPISGHTALYWYRQSLGQGLEFLIYFQGNSAPDKSGLPSDRFSAERTGGSVSTLTIQRTQQEDSAVYLCASSLTGTSTDTQYFGPGTRLTVL.

This chain connects TRBV5-1 to TRBJ2-3; 8 bases line up with TRBD1. Unmatched junction bases numbered 4, after V lost 0 bases and J lost 4 bases. The CDR3 is made up of 15 amino acids. CDR1 is SGHRS, CDR2 YFSETQ, per germline. For the CDR3, the DNA is TGCGCCAGCAGCTTGGGCGGACAGGGCTCAGATACGCAGTATTTT. Its translation is CASSLGGQGSDTQYF.

The chain recombines TRBV5-4 with TRBJ2-7; perhaps TRBD1 as D (5 bases). CDR3 size: 14 residues. Trimming took 10 bases from V and 3 from J, leaving 20 bases between them. Per the germline V gene, CDR1 is SGHNT and CDR2 is YYREEE (reference sequence). The CDR3 DNA follows: TGTGCCTCCCAGGATCAGGGTGTGGACTACGAGCAGTACTTC. Protein sequence: CASQDQGVDYEQYF.

This rearrangement joins TRBV2 to TRBJ2-7; 8 nucleotides line up with TRBD1. Germline V gives CDR1 SNHLY, CDR2 FYNNEI. Germline trimming cut 7 bases from V and 2 bases from J; bases unmatched to any gene: 10. There are 15 residues in the CDR3. The CDR3, as DNA: TGTGCCAGCATCGTTGGGGGGACAGGAACCTACGAGCAGTACTTC. Translated: CASIVGGTGTYEQYF.

This clone occurred once. The V gene is TRBV28, the J gene TRBJ2-1; D gene unclear. CDR1 and CDR2 from the germline V gene are MDHEN and SYDVKM. The CDR3 runs to 13 residues. V lost 7 bases to trimming and J lost 6 bases, with 13 bases between them. The CDR3 bases are TGTGCCAGCAAATCGGCGCGGTTCAATGAGCAGTTCTTC. It yields the protein CASKSARFNEQFF.

The J gene is TRBJ1-1, the V gene TRBV7-2, with D perhaps matching TRBD1 (6 bases). Germline CDR1 reads SGHTA; CDR2 reads FQGNSA. The CDR3 is 13 amino acids. Deletions cut 4 bases from V and 1 base from J, with 7 bases between. DNA of the CDR3: TGTGCCAGCAGCTCGACAGGGAACACTGAAGCTTTCTTT. It specifies CASSSTGNTEAFF.

This clone has just one count. The rearrangement uses TRBV28 and TRBJ1-1, with 7 bases matching TRBD1. The CDR3 is 13 residues long. Germline-derived CDR1 and CDR2 are MDHEN and SYDVKM. J lost 3 bases, V lost 8 bases, and 6 bases had no gene match. The CDR3 loop is CASRTGGYTEAFF. The CDR3 DNA reads as TGTGCCAGCCGGACAGGAGGATACACTGAAGCTTTCTTT.

This chain joins TRBV5-6 and TRBJ2-2; 8 positions agree with TRBD2. The length of the CDR3 is 16 residues. V trimming: 4 bases; J trimming: 9 bases; junction bases outside the gene matches: 14. Germline loops: CDR1 SGHDT, CDR2 YYEEEE. The CDR3 loop reads CASSPQVLTSARELFF. The CDR3 region has the DNA TGTGCCAGCAGCCCCCAGGTTTTGACTAGCGCACGGGAGCTGTTTTTT.

The chain recombines TRBV7-2 with TRBJ2-7; 11 nucleotides match TRBD2. Trimming cost V 6 bases and J 3 bases; bases outside gene matches: 4. Germline assignment: CDR1 SGHTA and CDR2 FQGNSA. The CDR3 contains 14 residues. CDR3: CASRRLAGHYEQYF. CDR3 bases: TGTGCCAGCAGAAGACTAGCGGGGCACTACGAGCAGTACTTC.

This chain connects TRBV11-2 to TRBJ2-1; 8 bases match TRBD1. J gave up 4 bases and V 5 bases, and 4 bases lay outside the gene matches. CDR3 length: 14 residues. Per germline, CDR1 SGHAT and CDR2 FQNNGV. CDR3 DNA: TGTGCCAGCAGCCCCCGGACAGGGTACAATGAGCAGTTCTTC. It yields the protein CASSPRTGYNEQFF.

The chain couples TRBV28 to TRBJ1-4, with D perhaps matching TRBD1 (6 bases). The V and J ends lost 6 bases and 1 base respectively, with 12 bases between them. The CDR3 loop spans 15 amino acids. Germline V CDR1 and CDR2: MDHEN, SYDVKM. In DNA form, the CDR3 reads TGTGCCAGCAGATCAGGGGCTGGAACTAATGAAAAACTGTTTTTT. It encodes CASRSGAGTNEKLFF.